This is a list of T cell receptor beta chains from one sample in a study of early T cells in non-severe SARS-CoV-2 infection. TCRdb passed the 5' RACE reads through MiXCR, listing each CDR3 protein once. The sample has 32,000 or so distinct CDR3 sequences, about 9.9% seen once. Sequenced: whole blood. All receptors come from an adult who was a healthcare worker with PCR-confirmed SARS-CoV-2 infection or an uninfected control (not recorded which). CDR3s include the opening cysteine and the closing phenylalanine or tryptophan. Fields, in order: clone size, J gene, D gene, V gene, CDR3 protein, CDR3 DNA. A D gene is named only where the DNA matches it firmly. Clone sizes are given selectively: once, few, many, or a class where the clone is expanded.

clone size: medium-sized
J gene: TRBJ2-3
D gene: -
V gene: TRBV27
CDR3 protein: CASSYLSARGTDTQYF
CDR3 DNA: TGTGCCAGCAGTTACCTTTCGGCTCGGGGCACAGATACGCAGTATTTT

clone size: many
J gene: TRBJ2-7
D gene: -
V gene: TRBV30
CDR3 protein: CAWSRGNGLYEQYF
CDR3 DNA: TGTGCCTGGAGTAGGGGGAACGGGTTGTACGAGCAGTACTTC

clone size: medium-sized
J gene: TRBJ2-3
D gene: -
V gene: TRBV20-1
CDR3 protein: CSAEVAGTDTQYF
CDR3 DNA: TGCAGTGCCGAGGTGGCGGGCACAGATACGCAGTATTTT

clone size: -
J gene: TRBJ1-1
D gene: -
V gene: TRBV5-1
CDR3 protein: CASSLIQGEAFF
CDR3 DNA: TGCGCCAGCAGCTTAATACAGGGTGAAGCTTTCTTT

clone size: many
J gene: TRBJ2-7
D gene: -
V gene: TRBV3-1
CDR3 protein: CASRESGRGYEQYF
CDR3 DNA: TGTGCCAGCAGGGAGTCAGGGCGTGGATACGAGCAGTACTTC

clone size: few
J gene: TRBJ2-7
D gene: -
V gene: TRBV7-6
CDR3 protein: CASSYQGARAYF
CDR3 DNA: TGTGCCAGCAGCTACCAGGGTGCCAGGGCTTACTTC

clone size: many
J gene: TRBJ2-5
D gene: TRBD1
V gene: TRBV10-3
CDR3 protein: CATHDRTGPQETQYF
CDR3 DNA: TGTGCCACCCACGACAGGACAGGGCCCCAAGAGACCCAGTACTTC

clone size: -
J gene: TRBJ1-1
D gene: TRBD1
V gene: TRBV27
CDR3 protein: CASSDSGTGRSGTEAFF
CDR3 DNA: TGTGCCAGCAGTGACTCCGGGACAGGGAGAAGTGGAACTGAAGCTTTCTTT

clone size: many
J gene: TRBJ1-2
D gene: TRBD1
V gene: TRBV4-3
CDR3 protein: CASSQAPTGRDGYTF
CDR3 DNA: TGCGCCAGCAGCCAAGCTCCGACAGGGAGAGATGGCTACACCTTC

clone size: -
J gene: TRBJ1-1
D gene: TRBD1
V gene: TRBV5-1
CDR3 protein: CASSSGQGRSTEAFF
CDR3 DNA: TGCGCCAGCAGCTCCGGACAGGGAAGGAGCACTGAAGCTTTCTTT

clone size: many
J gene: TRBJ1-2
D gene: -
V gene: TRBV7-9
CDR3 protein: CASSVGIWGDGYTF
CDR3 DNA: TGTGCCAGCAGCGTTGGCATCTGGGGAGATGGCTACACCTTC

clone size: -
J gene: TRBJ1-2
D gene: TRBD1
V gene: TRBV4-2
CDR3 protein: CASSQQGGYGYTF
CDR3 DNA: TGTGCCAGCAGCCAACAGGGGGGCTATGGCTACACCTTC

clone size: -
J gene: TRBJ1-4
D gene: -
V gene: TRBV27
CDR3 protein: CASSLSRVDVKLFF
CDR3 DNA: TGTGCCAGCAGTTTATCCAGGGTTGATGTAAAACTGTTTTTT

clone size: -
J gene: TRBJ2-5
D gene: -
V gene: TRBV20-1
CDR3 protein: CSAEGFQETQYF
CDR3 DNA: TGCAGTGCCGAGGGGTTTCAAGAGACCCAGTACTTC

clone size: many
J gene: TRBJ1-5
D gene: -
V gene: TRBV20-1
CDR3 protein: CSAQDGGDQPQHF
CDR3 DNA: TGCAGTGCTCAGGACGGGGGGGATCAGCCCCAGCATTTT

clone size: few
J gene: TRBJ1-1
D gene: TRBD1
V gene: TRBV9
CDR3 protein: CASSGRRQGTLKLFF
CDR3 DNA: TGTGCCAGCAGCGGCAGGCGACAGGGAACACTGAAGCTTTTCTTT

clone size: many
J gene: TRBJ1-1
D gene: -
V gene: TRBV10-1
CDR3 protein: CASSGDFTNTEAFF
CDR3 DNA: TGCGCCAGCAGTGGGGACTTTACGAACACTGAAGCTTTCTTT

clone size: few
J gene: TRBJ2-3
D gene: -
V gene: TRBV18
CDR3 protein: CASSPPPPGATQYF
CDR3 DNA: TGTGCCAGCTCACCACCGCCCCCAGGGGCTACGCAGTATTTT

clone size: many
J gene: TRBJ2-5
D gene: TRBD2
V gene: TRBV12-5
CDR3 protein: CASGSSPLLRGAQETQYF
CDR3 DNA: TGTGCTAGTGGTTCCTCGCCCCTATTGCGGGGGGCTCAAGAGACCCAGTACTTC

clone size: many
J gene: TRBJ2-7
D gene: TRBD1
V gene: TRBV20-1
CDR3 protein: CSAIGTGAYEQYF
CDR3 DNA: TGCAGTGCTATCGGAACAGGGGCCTACGAGCAGTACTTC

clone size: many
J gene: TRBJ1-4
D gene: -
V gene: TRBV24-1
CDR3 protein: CATSDPDGGGPNEKLFF
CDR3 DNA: TGTGCCACCAGTGACCCGGACGGTGGTGGACCTAATGAAAAACTGTTTTTT

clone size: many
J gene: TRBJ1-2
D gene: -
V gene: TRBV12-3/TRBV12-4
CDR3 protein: CASRAFGSWGYTF
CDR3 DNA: TGTGCCAGCAGGGCCTTTGGGTCGTGGGGCTACACCTTC

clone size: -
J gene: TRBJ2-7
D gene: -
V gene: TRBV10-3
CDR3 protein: CAISLNQGGEQYF
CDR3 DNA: TGTGCCATCAGTCTAAACCAGGGTGGAGAGCAGTACTTC

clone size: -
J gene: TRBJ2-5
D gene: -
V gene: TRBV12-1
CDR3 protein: CASSHRDRVQETQYF
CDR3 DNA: TGTGCCAGCAGCCACCGGGACAGGGTTCAAGAGACCCAGTACTTC

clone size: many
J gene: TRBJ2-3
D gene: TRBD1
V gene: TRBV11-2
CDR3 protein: CASSPGQGLTDTQYF
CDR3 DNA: TGTGCCAGCAGCCCCGGACAGGGTTTGACAGATACGCAGTATTTT

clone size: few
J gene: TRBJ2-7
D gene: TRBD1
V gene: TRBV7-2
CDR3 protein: CASSPQGAGEQYF
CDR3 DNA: TGTGCCAGCAGCCCGCAGGGGGCGGGCGAGCAGTACTTC

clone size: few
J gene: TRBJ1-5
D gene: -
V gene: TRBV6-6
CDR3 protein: CASRNRDQPQHF
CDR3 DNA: TGTGCCAGCAGGAATAGGGATCAGCCCCAGCATTTT

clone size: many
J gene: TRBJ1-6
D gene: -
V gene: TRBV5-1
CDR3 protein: CASSLELTPGPLHF
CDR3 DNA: TGCGCCAGCAGCTTGGAGCTGACCCCCGGGCCCCTCCACTTT

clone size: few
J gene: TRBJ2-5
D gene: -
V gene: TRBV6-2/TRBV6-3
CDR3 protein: CASSYSQETQYF
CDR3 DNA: TGTGCCAGCAGTTACTCCCAAGAGACCCAGTACTTC

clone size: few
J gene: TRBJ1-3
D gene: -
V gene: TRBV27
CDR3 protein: CASSLLGSLRSGNTIYF
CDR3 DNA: TGTGCCAGCAGTTTATTGGGCAGTCTCAGGTCTGGAAACACCATATATTTT

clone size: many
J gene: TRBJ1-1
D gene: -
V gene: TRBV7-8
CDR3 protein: CASSLGGRGNTEAFF
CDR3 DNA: TGTGCCAGCAGCTTAGGTGGCAGGGGCAACACTGAAGCTTTCTTT

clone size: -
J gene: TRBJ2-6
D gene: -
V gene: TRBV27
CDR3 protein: CASSLTLGLTGANVLTF
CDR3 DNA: TGTGCCAGCAGTTTAACGCTCGGACTCACTGGGGCCAACGTCCTGACTTTC

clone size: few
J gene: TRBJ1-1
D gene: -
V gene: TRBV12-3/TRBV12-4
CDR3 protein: CASSLGWGNAGTEAFF
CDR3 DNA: TGTGCCAGCAGTTTAGGGTGGGGAAACGCGGGCACTGAAGCTTTCTTT

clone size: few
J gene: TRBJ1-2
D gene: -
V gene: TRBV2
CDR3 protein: CASSEVRVNYGYTF
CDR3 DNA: TGTGCCAGCAGTGAAGTAAGGGTTAACTATGGCTACACCTTC

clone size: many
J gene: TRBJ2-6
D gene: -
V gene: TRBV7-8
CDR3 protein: CASSLLRSAGANVLTF
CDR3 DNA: TGTGCCAGCAGCTTATTAAGGTCTGCTGGGGCCAACGTCCTGACTTTC

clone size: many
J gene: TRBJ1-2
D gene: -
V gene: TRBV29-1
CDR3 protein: CSLREGRGFDGYTF
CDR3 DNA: TGCAGCCTCCGGGAGGGCAGGGGTTTTGATGGCTACACCTTC

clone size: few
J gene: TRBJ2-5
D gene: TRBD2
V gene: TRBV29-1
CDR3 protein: CSCGERGPETQYF
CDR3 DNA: TGCAGTTGCGGCGAGCGGGGCCCAGAGACCCAGTACTTC

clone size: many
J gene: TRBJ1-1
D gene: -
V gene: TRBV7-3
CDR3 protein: CASSPQQLGSTEAFF
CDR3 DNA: TGTGCCAGCAGCCCCCAACAGCTGGGGAGCACTGAAGCTTTCTTT

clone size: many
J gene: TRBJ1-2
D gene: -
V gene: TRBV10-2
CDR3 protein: CASSESNAGTIGYTF
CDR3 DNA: TGCGCCAGCAGTGAGTCGAATGCAGGCACGATCGGCTACACCTTC

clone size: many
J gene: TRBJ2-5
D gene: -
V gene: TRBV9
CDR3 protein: CASSAEDSRETQYF
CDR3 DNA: TGTGCCAGCAGCGCCGAGGACAGCAGGGAGACCCAGTACTTC

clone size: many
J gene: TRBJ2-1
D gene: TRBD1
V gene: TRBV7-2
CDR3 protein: CASSVGDRGISSYNEQFF
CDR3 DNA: TGTGCCAGCAGCGTAGGGGACAGGGGGATCAGTTCCTACAATGAGCAGTTCTTC

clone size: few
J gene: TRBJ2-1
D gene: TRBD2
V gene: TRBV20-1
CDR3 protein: CSAGGGAYNEQFF
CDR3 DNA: TGCAGTGCTGGCGGGGGGGCCTACAATGAGCAGTTCTTC

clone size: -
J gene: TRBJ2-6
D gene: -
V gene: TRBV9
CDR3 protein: CASSVAEGFGANVLTF
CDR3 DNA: TGTGCCAGCAGCGTAGCCGAGGGGTTTGGGGCCAACGTCCTGACTTTC

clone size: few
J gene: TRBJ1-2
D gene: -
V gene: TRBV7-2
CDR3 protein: CASSFGTQRTF
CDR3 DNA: TGTGCCAGCAGCTTCGGGACGCAACGCACCTTC

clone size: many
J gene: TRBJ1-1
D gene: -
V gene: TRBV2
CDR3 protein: CASRARNRNTEAFF
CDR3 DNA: TGTGCCAGCAGGGCCAGGAATCGCAACACTGAAGCTTTCTTT

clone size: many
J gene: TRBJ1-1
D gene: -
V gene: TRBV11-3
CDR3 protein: CASSLDLQGKGEAFF
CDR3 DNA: TGTGCCAGCAGCTTAGATCTACAGGGCAAGGGTGAAGCTTTCTTT